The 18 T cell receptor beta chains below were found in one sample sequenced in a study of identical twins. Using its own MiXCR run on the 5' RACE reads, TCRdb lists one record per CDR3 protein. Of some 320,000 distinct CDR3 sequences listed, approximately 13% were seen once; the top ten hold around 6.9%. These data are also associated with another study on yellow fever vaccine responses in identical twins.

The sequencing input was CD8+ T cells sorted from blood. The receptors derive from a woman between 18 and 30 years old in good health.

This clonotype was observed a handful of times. CDR3 nucleotide sequence: TGTGCCAGCAGCCCGCCGGGGCTCTCCGAGCAGTACTTC. Translated: CASSPPGLSEQYF. The chain couples TRBV4-2 to TRBJ2-7; D tentatively reads TRBD1 or TRBD2 (5 bases each). The CDR3 loop spans 13 amino acids. V lost 4 bases and J lost 6, with 13 bases in between. The germline V gene encodes CDR1 LGHNA and CDR2 YNFKEQ.

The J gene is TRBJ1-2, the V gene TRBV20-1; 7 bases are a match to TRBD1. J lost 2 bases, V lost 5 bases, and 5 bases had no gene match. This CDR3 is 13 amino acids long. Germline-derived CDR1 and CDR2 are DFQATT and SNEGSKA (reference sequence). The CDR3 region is CSAAQGMNYGYTF. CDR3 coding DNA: TGCAGTGCTGCACAGGGGATGAACTATGGCTACACCTTC.

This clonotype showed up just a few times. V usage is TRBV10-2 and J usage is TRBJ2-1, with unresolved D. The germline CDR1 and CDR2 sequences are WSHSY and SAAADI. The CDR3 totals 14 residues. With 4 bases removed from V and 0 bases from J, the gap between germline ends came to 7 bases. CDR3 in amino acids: CASSGPSSYNEQFF. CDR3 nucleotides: TGCGCCAGCAGTGGGCCGAGCTCCTACAATGAGCAGTTCTTC.

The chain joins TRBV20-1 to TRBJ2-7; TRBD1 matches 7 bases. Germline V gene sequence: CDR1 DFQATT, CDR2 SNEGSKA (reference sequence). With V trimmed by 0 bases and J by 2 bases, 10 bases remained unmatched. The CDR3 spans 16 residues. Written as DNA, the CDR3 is TGCAGTGCTAGAGAGGCCTCCGGGACAGCCCCCTACGAGCAGTACTTC. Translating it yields CSAREASGTAPYEQYF.

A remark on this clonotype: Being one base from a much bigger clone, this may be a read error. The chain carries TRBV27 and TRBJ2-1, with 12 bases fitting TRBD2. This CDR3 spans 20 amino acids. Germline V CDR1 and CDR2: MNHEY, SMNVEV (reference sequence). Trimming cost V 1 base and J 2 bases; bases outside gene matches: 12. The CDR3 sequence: CASSLFPSGRASGTYNEQFF. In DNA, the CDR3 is TGTGCCAGCAGTTTATTCCCTAGCGGGAGGGCTTCCGGCACCTACAATGAGCAGTTCTTC.

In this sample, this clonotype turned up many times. The CDR3 protein is CASSRGAYGTANTEAFF. The CDR3 DNA sequence: TGCGCCAGCAGCCGGGGCGCCTATGGGACAGCTAACACTGAAGCTTTCTTT. This rearrangement joins TRBV4-1 to TRBJ1-1; 7 bases agree with TRBD1. The CDR3 contains 17 residues. The junction had 13 bases not matched to a gene; V was cut back by 4 bases and J by 2 bases. Germline assignment: CDR1 MGHRA and CDR2 YSYEKL.

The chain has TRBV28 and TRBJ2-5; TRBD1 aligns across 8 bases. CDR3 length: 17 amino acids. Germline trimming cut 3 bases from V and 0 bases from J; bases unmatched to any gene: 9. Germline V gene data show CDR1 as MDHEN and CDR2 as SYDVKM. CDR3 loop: CASSFKGQGLYQETQYF. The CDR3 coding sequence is TGTGCCAGCAGTTTTAAAGGACAGGGATTGTACCAAGAGACCCAGTACTTC.

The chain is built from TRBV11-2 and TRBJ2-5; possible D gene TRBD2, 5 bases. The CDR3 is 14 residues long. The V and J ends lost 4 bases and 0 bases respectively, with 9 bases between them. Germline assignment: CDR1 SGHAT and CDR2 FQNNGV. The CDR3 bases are TGTGCCAGCAGCTACCCGGGGTACCAAGAGACCCAGTACTTC. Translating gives CASSYPGYQETQYF.

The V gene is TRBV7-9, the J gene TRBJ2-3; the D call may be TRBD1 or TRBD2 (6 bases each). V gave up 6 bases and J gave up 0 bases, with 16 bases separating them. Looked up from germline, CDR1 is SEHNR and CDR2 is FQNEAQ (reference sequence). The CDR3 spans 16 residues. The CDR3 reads CASRAGHTTSTDTQYF. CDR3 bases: TGTGCCAGCAGGGCGGGACACACCACTAGCACAGATACGCAGTATTTT.

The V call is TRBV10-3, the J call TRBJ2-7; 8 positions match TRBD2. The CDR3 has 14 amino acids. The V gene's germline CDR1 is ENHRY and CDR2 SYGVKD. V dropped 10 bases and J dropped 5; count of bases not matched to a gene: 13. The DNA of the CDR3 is TGTGCCACCACCCCGGAAAGCGGGAGCCACGAGCAGTACTTC. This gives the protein CATTPESGSHEQYF.

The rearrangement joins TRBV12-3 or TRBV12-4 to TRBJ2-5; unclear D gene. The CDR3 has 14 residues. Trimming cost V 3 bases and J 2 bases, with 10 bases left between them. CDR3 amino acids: CASSLALPQETQYF. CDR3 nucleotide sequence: TGTGCCAGCAGTTTGGCCCTACCGCAAGAGACCCAGTACTTC.

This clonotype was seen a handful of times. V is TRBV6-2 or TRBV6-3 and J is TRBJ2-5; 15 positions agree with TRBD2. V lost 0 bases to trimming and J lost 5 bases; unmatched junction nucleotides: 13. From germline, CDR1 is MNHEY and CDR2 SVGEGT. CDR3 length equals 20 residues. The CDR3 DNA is TGTGCCAGCAGTTACTCGATCATAGGGGGACTAGCGGGGGGAAGGGAGACCCAGTACTTC. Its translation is CASSYSIIGGLAGGRETQYF.

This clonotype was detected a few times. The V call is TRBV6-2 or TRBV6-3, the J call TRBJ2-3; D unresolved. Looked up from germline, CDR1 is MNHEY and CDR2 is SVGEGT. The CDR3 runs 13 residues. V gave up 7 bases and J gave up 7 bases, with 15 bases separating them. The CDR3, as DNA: TGTGCCAGCATTCCTCCCACTGGCAATACGCAGTATTTT. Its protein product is CASIPPTGNTQYF.

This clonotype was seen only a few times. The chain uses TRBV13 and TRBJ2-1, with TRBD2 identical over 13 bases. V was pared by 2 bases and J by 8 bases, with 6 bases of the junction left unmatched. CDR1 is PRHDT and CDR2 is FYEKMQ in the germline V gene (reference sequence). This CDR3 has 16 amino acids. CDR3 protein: CASSLKLAGGSDEQFF. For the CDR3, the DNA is TGTGCCAGCAGCTTAAAACTAGCGGGAGGGAGCGATGAGCAGTTCTTC.

The CDR3 region is CASSWTGPYSNQPQHF. The CDR3 coding sequence is TGCGCCAGCAGCTGGACAGGCCCATATAGCAATCAGCCCCAGCATTTT. This chain links TRBV5-1 with TRBJ1-5; 7 nucleotides agree with TRBD1. From germline, CDR1 is SGHRS and CDR2 YFSETQ. J lost 0 bases, V lost 3 bases, and 6 bases had no gene match. CDR3 length equals 16 residues.

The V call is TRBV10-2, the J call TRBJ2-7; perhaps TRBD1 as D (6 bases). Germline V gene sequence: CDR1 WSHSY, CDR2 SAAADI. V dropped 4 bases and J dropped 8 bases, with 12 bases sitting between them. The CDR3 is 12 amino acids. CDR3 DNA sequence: TGCGCCAGCAGTGGCGGAACAGGGAAGCAGTACGTC. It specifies CASSGGTGKQYV.

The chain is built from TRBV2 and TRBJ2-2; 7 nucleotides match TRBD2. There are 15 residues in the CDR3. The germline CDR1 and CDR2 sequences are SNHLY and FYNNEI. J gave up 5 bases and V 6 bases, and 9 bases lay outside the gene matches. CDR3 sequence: CASSSLGGLTGELFF. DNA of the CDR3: TGTGCCAGCAGCTCCCTGGGGGGGTTGACCGGGGAGCTGTTTTTT. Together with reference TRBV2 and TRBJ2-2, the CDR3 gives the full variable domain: EPEVTQTPSHQVTQMGQEVILRCVPISNHLYFYWYRQILGQKVEFLVSFYNNEISEKSEIFDDQFSVERPDGSNFTLKIRSTKLEDSAMYFCASSSLGGLTGELFFGEGSRLTVL.

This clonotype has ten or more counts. The CDR3 nucleotides are TGTGCCAGCAGCTTAGGGGGACTAGCCTACAATGAGCAGTTCTTC. Protein sequence: CASSLGGLAYNEQFF. The gene calls are TRBV11-2 and TRBJ2-1, with 8 positions matching TRBD2. Germline V gene sequence: CDR1 SGHAT, CDR2 FQNNGV. The length of the CDR3 is 15 residues. The V segment lost 1 base and the J segment 2 bases; nucleotides outside the gene matches: 1. The full variable domain, completed using reference TRBV11-2 and TRBJ2-1, is EAGVAQSPRYKIIEKRQSVAFWCNPISGHATLYWYQQILGQGPKLLIQFQNNGVVDDSQLPKDRFSAERLKGVDSTLKIQPAKLEDSAVYLCASSLGGLAYNEQFFGPGTRLTVL.